Below, 23 T cell receptor beta chains from the same sample are listed, as sequenced in a study of CD8 T cells in Susac syndrome. The RNA, about 0.5 to 1 ug, was put through reverse transcription using random hexamers. MiXCR, applied by TCRdb to the immunoSEQ multiplex PCR reads, yields one record per CDR3 protein. In the table there are a few hundred thousand distinct CDR3 sequences, about 95% of which are singletons. Source material: CD4+ T cells from PBMCs. The source is a human donor with multiple sclerosis.

CDR3 bases: TGTGCCACCAGCACGGGACAGGGGCGAGGAGATACGCAGTATTTT. Protein sequence: CATSTGQGRGDTQYF. V and J are TRBV15 and TRBJ2-3; 10 nucleotides agree with TRBD1. Per the germline V gene, CDR1 is LNHNV and CDR2 is YYDKDF (reference sequence). The ends lost 4 bases at V and 5 bases at J; junction bases unmatched: 6. The CDR3 contains 15 residues.

CDR3 residues: CSARTSGGLDTQYF. The CDR3 nucleotides are TGCAGTGCTAGAACTAGCGGGGGGTTAGATACGCAGTATTTT. The rearrangement joins TRBV20-1 to TRBJ2-3; 12 bases are shared with TRBD2. The CDR3 runs 14 residues. Germline V gives CDR1 DFQATT, CDR2 SNEGSKA (reference sequence). With 2 bases clipped from V and 5 bases from J, the junction kept 2 bases outside the gene matches.

V gene TRBV5-1 combines with J gene TRBJ2-2, with TRBD1 identical over 8 bases. This CDR3 is built from 13 residues. Germline CDR1 is SGHRS and CDR2 is YFSETQ. The V gene end was trimmed by 4 bases and the J gene end by 6 bases; junction bases not matched to a gene: 2. CDR3 amino acids: CASSGQGPGELFF. The CDR3 nucleotides are TGCGCCAGCAGCGGACAGGGTCCCGGGGAGCTGTTTTTT. Supplemented by reference TRBV5-1 and TRBJ2-2, the full variable domain reads KAGVTQTPRYLIKTRGQQVTLSCSPISGHRSVSWYQQTPGQGLQFLFEYFSETQRNKGNFPGRFSGRQFSNSRSEMNVSTLELGDSALYLCASSGQGPGELFFGEGSRLTVL.

This clonotype occurred a few times. The chain uses TRBV3-1 and TRBJ2-7; a possible D gene is TRBD2 (5 bases). Trimming removed 2 bases from V and 4 bases from J, with 6 bases in between. Germline lookup yields CDR1 LGHDT and CDR2 YNNKEL (reference sequence). The CDR3 consists of 12 residues. CDR3 coding DNA: TGTGCCAGCAGCCAAAGCGGTTACGAGCAGTACTTC. Translated: CASSQSGYEQYF.

The V and J genes are TRBV30 and TRBJ1-5; D is undetermined. The germline V and J ends were trimmed by 3 bases and 5 bases, with 11 bases remaining between them. The CDR3 extends over 13 amino acids. In germline, CDR1 is GTSNPN, CDR2 SVGIG (reference sequence). The CDR3 here is CAWSRGGYQPQHF. DNA for the CDR3: TGTGCCTGGAGCCGCGGTGGATATCAGCCCCAGCATTTT.

This rearrangement joins TRBV2 to TRBJ2-1; possibly TRBD2 for D (5 bases). The CDR3 is 12 amino acids. The germline gives CDR1 SNHLY, CDR2 FYNNEI. V was clipped by 8 bases and J by 7 bases, with 12 bases between them. CDR3 loop: CASRGLGNEQFF. CDR3 nucleotides: TGTGCCAGCCGAGGGCTCGGGAATGAGCAGTTCTTC.

This chain uses TRBV20-1 with TRBJ2-7, with D possibly called TRBD1 or TRBD2 (5 bases each). Germline V gene sequence: CDR1 DFQATT, CDR2 SNEGSKA (reference sequence). V dropped 6 bases and J dropped 3 bases, with 15 bases sitting between them. CDR3 size: 13 residues. Here the CDR3 DNA reads TGCAGTGCCTTCGCTATGAGGGGCTACGAGCAGTACTTC. As protein: CSAFAMRGYEQYF.

This clonotype was found once. The rearrangement links TRBV30 to TRBJ2-1, with 7 bases lining up with TRBD2. V dropped 1 base and J dropped 4; count of bases not matched to a gene: 4. Germline V lookup: CDR1 GTSNPN, CDR2 SVGIG (reference sequence). The length of the CDR3 is 14 residues. The CDR3 spells CAWSGGTTYNEQFF. CDR3 nucleotide sequence: TGTGCCTGGAGTGGAGGGACTACTTACAATGAGCAGTTCTTC. The whole variable domain, filled in from reference TRBV30 and TRBJ2-1, reads SQTIHQWPATLVQPVGSPLSLECTVEGTSNPNLYWYRQAAGRGLQLLFYSVGIGQISSEVPQNLSASRPQDRQFILSSKKLLLSDSGFYLCAWSGGTTYNEQFFGPGTRLTVL.

The V call is TRBV19, the J call TRBJ2-5; 7 bases map to TRBD1. Trimming cost V 5 bases and J 4 bases; bases outside gene matches: 4. The CDR3 is 13 residues long. CDR1 and CDR2 (germline): LNHDA, SQIVND (reference sequence). The CDR3 sequence is CASSANRGETQYF. The CDR3 DNA reads TGTGCCAGTAGTGCAAACAGGGGAGAGACCCAGTACTTC.

This chain links TRBV3-1 with TRBJ1-1, with no clear D. V lost 1 base and J 11 bases, leaving 11 bases between the germline ends. The CDR3 sequence is 12 residues long. Looked up from germline, CDR1 is LGHDT and CDR2 is YNNKEL (reference sequence). This chain's CDR3 is CASSQVVGLAFF. In DNA, the CDR3 is TGTGCCAGCAGCCAAGTTGTGGGGTTGGCTTTCTTT.

The chain is built from TRBV9 and TRBJ2-3; D is unclear. Germline V gives CDR1 SGDLS, CDR2 YYNGEE. Trimming cost V 3 bases and J 2 bases, with 7 bases left between them. The CDR3 spans 13 residues. This chain's CDR3 is CASSARVTDTQYF. DNA for the CDR3: TGTGCCAGCAGCGCCCGGGTCACAGATACGCAGTATTTT.

The CDR3 spells CASKNRGVNTEAFF. The DNA for the CDR3 is TGTGCCAGCAAAAACAGGGGCGTCAACACTGAAGCTTTCTTT. The rearrangement uses TRBV27 and TRBJ1-1, with 7 bases matching TRBD1. Losses at the gene ends were 7 bases for V and 2 bases for J; bases not matched to a gene: 7. The CDR3 totals 14 residues. CDR1 and CDR2 from the germline V gene are MNHEY and SMNVEV (reference sequence).

This chain uses TRBV20-1 with TRBJ2-3, with no clear D. The CDR3 has 12 amino acids. Looked up from germline, CDR1 is DFQATT and CDR2 is SNEGSKA (reference sequence). Trimming took 5 bases from V and 3 from J, leaving 9 bases between them. The CDR3 reads CSAEPRTDTQYF. The CDR3 DNA reads TGCAGTGCTGAACCGAGGACAGATACGCAGTATTTT.

The CDR3 region has the DNA TGCAGTGCTAGTCATGGGGGCGGCCAGCCCCAGCATTTT. This translates into CSASHGGGQPQHF. The chain combines TRBV20-1 with TRBJ1-5, with a possible D match to TRBD1 (6 bases). The CDR3 spans 13 residues. Trimming removed 3 bases at V and 7 bases at J, with 13 bases between. The germline CDR1 and CDR2 sequences are DFQATT and SNEGSKA (reference sequence).

In DNA form, the CDR3 reads TGTGCCAGCAGCTTGGTCGGGACTGTAGACGAGCAGTACTTC. Encoded protein: CASSLVGTVDEQYF. The chain has TRBV5-4 and TRBJ2-7; D might be TRBD2 (6 bases). Between the trimmed V and J ends, which lost 0 bases and 5 bases, there was a span of 12 bases. Germline values: CDR1 SGHNT, CDR2 YYREEE (reference sequence). The CDR3 spans 14 residues.

The chain has TRBV29-1 and TRBJ2-2; D is perhaps TRBD1 (5 bases). The V end lost 5 bases, the J end lost 6 bases, and 16 bases lay between the germline ends. The length of the CDR3 is 14 residues. Germline V gives CDR1 SQVTM, CDR2 ANQGSEA. The CDR3 sequence is CSVRSTGLAGELFF. The CDR3 DNA sequence: TGCAGCGTTCGAAGCACAGGATTAGCCGGGGAGCTGTTTTTT.

The gene calls are TRBV7-9 and TRBJ2-7; 8 bases are shared with TRBD1. The CDR3 length is 11 residues. Germline loops: CDR1 SEHNR, CDR2 FQNEAQ (reference sequence). The trim removed 5 bases at V and 12 bases at J, leaving 6 bases unmatched. CDR3 nucleotide sequence: TGTGCCAGCAGCCAGGACAGGGTGGTGTACTTC. Its translation: CASSQDRVVYF.

The chain combines TRBV4-1 with TRBJ2-2; 8 bases match TRBD1. From germline, CDR1 is MGHRA and CDR2 YSYEKL. The CDR3 extends over 17 amino acids. The junction had 7 bases not matched to a gene; V was cut back by 3 bases and J by 1 base. DNA for the CDR3: TGCGCCAGCAGCCAGAGGGACAGGATTTTGAACACCGGGGAGCTGTTTTTT. It translates to CASSQRDRILNTGELFF.

The rearrangement joins TRBV6-1 to TRBJ2-1; tentative D call: TRBD1 (6 bases). Germline V gene lookup returns CDR1 MNHNS and CDR2 SASEGT. CDR3 length: 16 amino acids. V shed 10 bases and J shed 0 bases, with 19 bases lying between them. CDR3: CAILPRTASSYNEQFF. The CDR3 DNA is TGTGCCATCCTACCCAGGACAGCGAGCTCCTACAATGAGCAGTTCTTC.

For the CDR3, the DNA is TGTGCCAGTAGTACTTCGGGACAGGGGAATTCACCCCTCCACTTT. Translating it yields CASSTSGQGNSPLHF. J is TRBJ1-6 and V is TRBV19, with 10 positions matching TRBD1. This CDR3 is built from 15 residues. CDR1 and CDR2 (germline): LNHDA, SQIVND (reference sequence). V lost 4 bases and J lost 7; bases outside the gene matches: 4.

This CDR3 is CASSQRRILYGYTF. Written as DNA, the CDR3 is TGCGCCAGCAGTCAGCGGAGGATTCTCTATGGCTACACCTTC. The gene calls are TRBV23-1 and TRBJ1-2; D remains ambiguous. TRBV23-1 belongs to the ORF category, with a function that is uncertain. V lost 3 bases to trimming and J lost 4 bases, with 12 bases between them. The CDR3 totals 14 residues.

The rearrangement uses TRBV6-1 and TRBJ1-4; tentatively, D is TRBD1 (6 bases). The CDR3 has 14 residues. Germline assignment: CDR1 MNHNS and CDR2 SASEGT. V lost 6 bases, J lost 8 bases, and 16 bases lay in between. CDR3 loop: CASSLTGLMEKLFF. The DNA for the CDR3 is TGTGCCAGCAGCCTTACAGGGCTGATGGAAAAACTGTTTTTT.

The V gene is TRBV30, the J gene TRBJ1-2; unclear D gene. Deletions cut 0 bases from V and 2 bases from J, with 10 bases between. Looked up from germline, CDR1 is GTSNPN and CDR2 is SVGIG (reference sequence). CDR3 length equals 14 residues. The CDR3 coding sequence is TGTGCCTGGAGTGTTCACCTGGGGAACTATGGCTACACCTTC. Translated, it gives CAWSVHLGNYGYTF.